The 13 T cell receptor beta chains presented below share a single source sample, sequenced in a study of blood T cell repertoires in COVID-19. Produced via immunoSEQ multiplex PCR; TCRdb's table is partial and in-frame only. Found here are 150,000 to 200,000 clones, 78% of them singletons; the top ten hold more than 11%. Sequencing was performed on peripheral blood. The receptors stem from an elderly woman with acute or convalescent COVID-19.

Only a few counts were recorded for this clone. The chain uses TRBV18 and TRBJ2-3; the D gene is possibly TRBD2 (6 bases). CDR1 and CDR2 (germline): KGHSH, LQKENI. The V gene lost 3 bases and the J gene lost 6 bases, with 16 bases spanning the gap. The length of the CDR3 is 15 residues. The CDR3 DNA follows: TGTGCCAGCTCACCCTACTCGCGGGGAGTGGATACGCAGTATTTT. Translating it yields CASSPYSRGVDTQYF.

The chain has TRBV19 and TRBJ1-6; D might be TRBD1 (6 bases). V shed 0 bases and J shed 13 bases, with 16 bases lying between them. CDR1 and CDR2 (germline): LNHDA, SQIVND (reference sequence). The CDR3 spans 15 residues. CDR3 in amino acids: CASSIERQGPTPLHF. CDR3 bases: TGTGCCAGTAGTATAGAGCGGCAGGGGCCTACCCCCCTCCACTTT.

This rearrangement joins TRBV16 to TRBJ1-2; the D gene is possibly TRBD1 (5 bases). The germline V and J ends were trimmed by 2 bases and 3 bases, with 7 bases remaining between them. CDR1 is KGHSY, CDR2 FQNENV, per germline. This CDR3 spans 13 amino acids. CDR3 amino acids: CASSQGGDYGYTF. For the CDR3, the DNA is TGTGCCAGCAGCCAAGGAGGGGACTATGGCTACACCTTC.

The chain couples TRBV27 to TRBJ1-1; 7 nucleotides align to TRBD1. The CDR3 contains 15 residues. Unmatched junction bases numbered 8, after V lost 3 bases and J lost 4 bases. Per germline, CDR1 MNHEY and CDR2 SMNVEV (reference sequence). The chain's CDR3 is CASSLRQGSGTEAFF. The CDR3, as DNA: TGTGCCAGCAGTTTGAGACAGGGAAGTGGCACTGAAGCTTTCTTT.

This clone showed up just a few times. The rearrangement uses TRBV3-1 (or the pseudogene TRBV3-2) and TRBJ1-1; D is unresolved. The germline CDR1 and CDR2 sequences are LGHDT and YNNKEL (reference sequence). This CDR3 is built from 13 residues. Trimming stripped 6 bases from V and 0 bases from J, with 8 bases between. For the CDR3, the DNA is TGTGCCAGCAGGAACACGCTGAACACTGAAGCTTTCTTT. It translates to CASRNTLNTEAFF.

The chain joins TRBV5-1 to TRBJ1-3, with 7 positions matching TRBD1. The length of the CDR3 is 15 residues. Losses at the gene ends were 2 bases for V and 3 bases for J; bases not matched to a gene: 5. Germline CDR1 reads SGHRS; CDR2 reads YFSETQ. The CDR3, as DNA: TGCGCCAGCAGCTTTGATGGACAGGTTGGAAACACCATATATTTT. Amino acid sequence: CASSFDGQVGNTIYF.

The chain is built from TRBV28 and TRBJ2-7; 9 bases agree with TRBD1. CDR3 length: 14 residues. Trimming took 4 bases from V and 5 from J; bases not matched to a gene: 6. From germline, CDR1 is MDHEN and CDR2 SYDVKM. The CDR3 DNA is TGTGCCAGCAGTTCCGGGACAGGGATCAACGAGCAGTACTTC. Encoded protein: CASSSGTGINEQYF.

The V call is TRBV14, the J call TRBJ1-2; the D is unclear. The CDR3 covers 15 residues. The V end lost 4 bases, the J end lost 4 bases, and 16 bases lay between the germline ends. Germline V gives CDR1 SGHDN, CDR2 FVKESK. CDR3 loop: CASSPRGGSGYGYTF. CDR3 in DNA: TGTGCCAGCAGCCCGCGTGGAGGAAGTGGCTATGGCTACACCTTC.

This clone was counted only a few times. The J gene is TRBJ1-1, the V gene TRBV6-2 or TRBV6-3, with D unclear. The V and J ends lost 2 bases and 1 base respectively, with 8 bases between them. The CDR3 is 14 residues long. The germline V gene has CDR1 MNHEY and CDR2 SVGEGT. The CDR3 bases are TGTGCCAGCAGTTACCTAGGCCCGAACACTGAAGCTTTCTTT. Its translation: CASSYLGPNTEAFF.

The rearrangement links TRBV5-1 to TRBJ2-1; D uncertain. The V and J ends lost 4 bases and 5 bases respectively, with 13 bases between them. This CDR3 is 14 amino acids long. CDR1 SGHRS and CDR2 YFSETQ come from the germline V gene. The CDR3 DNA reads TGCGCCAGCAGCCCCCCGCGACTCGACAATGAGCAGTTCTTC. It translates to CASSPPRLDNEQFF.

This clone appeared a single time. The gene calls are TRBV19 and TRBJ1-1; 7 nucleotides align to TRBD1. Germline V gene data show CDR1 as LNHDA and CDR2 as SQIVND (reference sequence). The length of the CDR3 is 13 residues. V was clipped by 5 bases and J by 3 bases; unmatched bases: 3. Here the CDR3 DNA reads TGTGCCAGTAGTCCACAGGGGTACACTGAAGCTTTCTTT. Amino acids: CASSPQGYTEAFF.

The chain combines TRBV28 with TRBJ2-2; 8 bases agree with TRBD1. CDR1 and CDR2 (germline): MDHEN, SYDVKM. Losses at the gene ends were 6 bases for V and 2 bases for J; bases not matched to a gene: 5. The CDR3 has 15 amino acids. CDR3 residues: CASSRQGPNTGELFF. In DNA, the CDR3 is TGTGCCAGCAGCAGACAGGGGCCTAACACCGGGGAGCTGTTTTTT. Using reference TRBV28 and TRBJ2-2 for the parts outside the CDR3, the full variable domain is DVKVTQSSRYLVKRTGEKVFLECVQDMDHENMFWYRQDPGLGLRLIYFSYDVKMKEKGDIPEGYSVSREKKERFSLILESASTNQTSMYLCASSRQGPNTGELFFGEGSRLTVL.

The chain has TRBV12-1 and TRBJ1-5; TRBD1 is taken as the D call from the table, unchecked against the DNA. TRBV12-1 is given as a pseudogene. CDR3 length: 15 amino acids. The CDR3 is CASSSTGDSNQPQHF. The CDR3 nucleotides read TGTGCCAGCAGCTCGACAGGGGATAGCAATCAGCCCCAGCATTTT.